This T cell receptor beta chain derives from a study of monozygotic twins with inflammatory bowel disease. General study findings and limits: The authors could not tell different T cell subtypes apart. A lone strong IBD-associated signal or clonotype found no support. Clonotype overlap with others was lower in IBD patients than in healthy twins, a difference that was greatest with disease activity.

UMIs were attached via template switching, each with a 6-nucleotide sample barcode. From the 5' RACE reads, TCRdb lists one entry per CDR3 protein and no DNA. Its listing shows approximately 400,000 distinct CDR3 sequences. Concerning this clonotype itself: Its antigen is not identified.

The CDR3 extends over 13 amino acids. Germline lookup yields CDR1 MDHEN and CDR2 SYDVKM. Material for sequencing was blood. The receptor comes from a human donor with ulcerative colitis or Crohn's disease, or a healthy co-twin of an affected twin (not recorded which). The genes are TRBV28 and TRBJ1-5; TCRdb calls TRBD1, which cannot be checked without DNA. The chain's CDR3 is CASSLLGGQPQHF.